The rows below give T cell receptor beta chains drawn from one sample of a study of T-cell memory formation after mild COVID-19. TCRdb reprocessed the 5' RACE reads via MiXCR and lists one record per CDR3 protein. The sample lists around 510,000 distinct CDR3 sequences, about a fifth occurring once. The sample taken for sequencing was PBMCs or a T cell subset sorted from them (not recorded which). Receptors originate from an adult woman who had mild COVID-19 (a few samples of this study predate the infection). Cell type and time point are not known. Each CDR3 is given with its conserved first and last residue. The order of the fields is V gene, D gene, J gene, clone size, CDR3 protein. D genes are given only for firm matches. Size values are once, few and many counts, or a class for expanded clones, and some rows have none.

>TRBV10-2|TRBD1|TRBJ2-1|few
CASSESSRTGDNEQFF
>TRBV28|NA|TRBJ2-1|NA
CASSLLGTSSYNEQFF
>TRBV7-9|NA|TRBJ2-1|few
CASSLAMGAHYNEQFF
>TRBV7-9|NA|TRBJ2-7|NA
CASSARTGGLNEQYF
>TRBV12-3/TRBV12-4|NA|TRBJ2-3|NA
CASSLQAGGSTDTQYF
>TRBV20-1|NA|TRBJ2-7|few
CSATGTQGVEQYF
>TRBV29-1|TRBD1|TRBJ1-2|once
CSVAEGTGRYGYTF
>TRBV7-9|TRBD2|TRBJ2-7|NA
CAVTSGFSYEQYF
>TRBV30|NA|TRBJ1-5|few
CAWRGLTNQPQHF
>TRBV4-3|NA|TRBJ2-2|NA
CASSQHTMGAATGELFF
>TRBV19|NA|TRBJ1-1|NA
CASTARRQWGITEAFF
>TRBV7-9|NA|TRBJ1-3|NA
CASTDGTGITSGNTIYF
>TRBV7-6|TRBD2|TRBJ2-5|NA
CASSTSGLAGRGETQYF
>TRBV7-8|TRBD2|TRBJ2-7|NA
CASSLATSGTKSYEQYF
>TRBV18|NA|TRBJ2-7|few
CASSPPLGTDYEQYF
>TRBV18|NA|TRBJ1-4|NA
CASSPDRVSEKLFF
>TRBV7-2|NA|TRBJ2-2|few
CASSSSATGELFF
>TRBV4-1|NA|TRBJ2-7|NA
CASSLLDGRAYEQYF
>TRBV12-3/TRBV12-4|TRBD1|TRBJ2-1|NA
CASSPWQGAGNEQFF
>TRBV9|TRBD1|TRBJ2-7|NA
CASSGDRQGEQYF
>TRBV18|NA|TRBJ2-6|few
CASSPPTARSGANVLTF
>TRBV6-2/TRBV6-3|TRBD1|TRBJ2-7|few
CASTSTPGQGSYEQYF